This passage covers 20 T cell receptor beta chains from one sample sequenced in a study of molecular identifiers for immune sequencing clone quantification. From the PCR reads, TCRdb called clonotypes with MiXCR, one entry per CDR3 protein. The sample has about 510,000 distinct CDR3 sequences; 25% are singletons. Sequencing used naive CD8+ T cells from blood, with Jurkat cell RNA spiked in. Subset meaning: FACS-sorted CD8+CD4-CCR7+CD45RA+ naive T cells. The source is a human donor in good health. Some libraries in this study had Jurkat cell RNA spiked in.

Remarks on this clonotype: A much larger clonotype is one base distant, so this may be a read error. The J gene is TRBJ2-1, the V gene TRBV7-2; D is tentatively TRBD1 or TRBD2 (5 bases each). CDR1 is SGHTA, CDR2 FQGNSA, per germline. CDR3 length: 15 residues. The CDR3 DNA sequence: TGTGCCAGCAGAATCGACGGGGCCAATTACAATGAGCAGTTATTC. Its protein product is CASRIDGANYNEQLF. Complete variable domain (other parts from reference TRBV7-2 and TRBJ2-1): GAGVSQSPSNKVTEKGKDVELRCDPISGHTALYWYRQSLGQGLEFLIYFQGNSAPDKSGLPSDRFSAERTGGSVSTLTIQRTQQEDSAVYLCASRIDGANYNEQLFGPGTRLTVL.

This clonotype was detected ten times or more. CDR3 DNA sequence: TGTGCCAGCAGTTATGACAGGTCTGGCTACACCTTC. It codes for CASSYDRSGYTF. This sequence joins TRBV28 and TRBJ1-2; tentative D call: TRBD1 (6 bases). Trimming cost V 4 bases and J 7 bases, with 10 bases left between them. There are 12 residues in the CDR3. Germline values: CDR1 MDHEN, CDR2 SYDVKM.

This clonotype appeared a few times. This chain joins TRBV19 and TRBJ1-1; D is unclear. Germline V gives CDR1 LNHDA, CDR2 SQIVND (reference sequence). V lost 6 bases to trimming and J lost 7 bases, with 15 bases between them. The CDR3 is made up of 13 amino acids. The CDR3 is CASRAYTGSEAFF. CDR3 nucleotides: TGTGCCAGTAGGGCTTACACGGGGAGTGAAGCTTTCTTT.

DNA for the CDR3: TGTGCCAGCAGTCCAATCCCCACAGGGTACACTGAAGCTTTCTTT. Amino acid sequence: CASSPIPTGYTEAFF. The chain carries TRBV27 and TRBJ1-1; tentatively, D is TRBD1 (6 bases). CDR1 is MNHEY and CDR2 is SMNVEV in the germline V gene (reference sequence). There are 15 residues in the CDR3. V gave up 5 bases and J gave up 3 bases, with 16 bases separating them.

CDR3 sequence (DNA): TGTGCCAGCAGCTCTCGCCCCAATGCGGGGGACACTGAAGCTTTCTTT. Residues: CASSSRPNAGDTEAFF. The chain is built from TRBV7-9 and TRBJ1-1, with D possibly being TRBD1 (5 bases). The CDR3 sequence is 16 residues long. Germline V gives CDR1 SEHNR, CDR2 FQNEAQ (reference sequence). V was cut by 4 bases and J by 3 bases, with 18 bases left in between.

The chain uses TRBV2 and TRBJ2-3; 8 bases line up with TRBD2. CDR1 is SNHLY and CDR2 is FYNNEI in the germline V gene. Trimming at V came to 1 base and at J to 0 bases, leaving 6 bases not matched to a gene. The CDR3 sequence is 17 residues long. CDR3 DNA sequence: TGTGCCAGCAGTGAAGGACTAGCGAGGACTAGCACAGATACGCAGTATTTT. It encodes CASSEGLARTSTDTQYF.

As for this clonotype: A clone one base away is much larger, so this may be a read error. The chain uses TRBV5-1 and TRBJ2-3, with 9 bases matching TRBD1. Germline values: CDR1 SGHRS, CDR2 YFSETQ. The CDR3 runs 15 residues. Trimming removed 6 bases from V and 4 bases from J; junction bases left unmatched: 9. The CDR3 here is CASNVEDRGPDTQYF. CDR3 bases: TGCGCCAGCAACGTGGAGGACAGGGGTCCAGATACGCAGTATTTT.

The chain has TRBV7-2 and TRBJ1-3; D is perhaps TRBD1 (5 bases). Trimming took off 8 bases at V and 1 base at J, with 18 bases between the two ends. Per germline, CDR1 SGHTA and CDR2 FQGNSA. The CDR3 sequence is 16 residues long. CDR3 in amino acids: CASGEKRTPSGNTIYF. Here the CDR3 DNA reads TGTGCCAGCGGCGAAAAACGGACACCGTCTGGAAACACCATATATTTT.

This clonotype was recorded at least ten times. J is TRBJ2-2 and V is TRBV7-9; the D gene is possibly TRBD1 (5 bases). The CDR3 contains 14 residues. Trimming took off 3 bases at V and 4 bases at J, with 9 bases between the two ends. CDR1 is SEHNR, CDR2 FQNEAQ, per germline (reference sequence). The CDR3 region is CASSFWTITGELFF. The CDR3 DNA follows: TGTGCCAGCAGCTTCTGGACAATCACCGGGGAGCTGTTTTTT.

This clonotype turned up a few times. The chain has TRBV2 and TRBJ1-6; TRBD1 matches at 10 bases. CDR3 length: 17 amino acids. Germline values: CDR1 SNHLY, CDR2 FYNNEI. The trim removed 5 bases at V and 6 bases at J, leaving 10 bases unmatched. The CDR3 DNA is TGTGCCAGCAGTAGTCCCGGGACAGGGGACGGTAATTCACCCCTCCACTTT. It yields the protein CASSSPGTGDGNSPLHF.

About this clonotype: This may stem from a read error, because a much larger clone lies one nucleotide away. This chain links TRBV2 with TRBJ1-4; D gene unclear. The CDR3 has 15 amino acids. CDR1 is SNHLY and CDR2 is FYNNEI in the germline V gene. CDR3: CASSDLPGTNERLFF. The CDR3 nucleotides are TGTGCCAGCAGTGATCTACCCGGTACGAATGAAAGACTGTTTTTT.

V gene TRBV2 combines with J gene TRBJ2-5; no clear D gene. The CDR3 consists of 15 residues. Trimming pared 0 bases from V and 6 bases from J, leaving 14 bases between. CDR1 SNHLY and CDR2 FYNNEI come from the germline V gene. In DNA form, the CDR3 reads TGTGCCAGCAGTGAAGCGCCTGGAATGGTAAAGACCCAGTACTTC. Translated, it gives CASSEAPGMVKTQYF.

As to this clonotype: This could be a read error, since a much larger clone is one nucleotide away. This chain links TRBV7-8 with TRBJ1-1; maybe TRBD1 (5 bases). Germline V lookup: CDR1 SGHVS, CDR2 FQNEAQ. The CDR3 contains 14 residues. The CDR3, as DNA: TGTGCCAGCAGCTTAGCGTGGGGGAACTCTGAAGCTTTCTTT. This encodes CASSLAWGNSEAFF.

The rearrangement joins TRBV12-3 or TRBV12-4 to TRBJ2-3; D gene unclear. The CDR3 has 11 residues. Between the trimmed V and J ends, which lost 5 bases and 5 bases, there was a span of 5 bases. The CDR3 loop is CASSALDTQYF. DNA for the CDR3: TGTGCCAGCAGTGCGCTAGATACGCAGTATTTT.

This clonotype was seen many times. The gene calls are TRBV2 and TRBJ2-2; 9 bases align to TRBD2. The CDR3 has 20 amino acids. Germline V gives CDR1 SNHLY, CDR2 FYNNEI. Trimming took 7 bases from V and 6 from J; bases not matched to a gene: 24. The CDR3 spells CASNLEPDSAGGLLPGELFF. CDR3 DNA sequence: TGTGCCAGCAACCTAGAGCCTGACTCGGCGGGAGGGCTTCTTCCCGGGGAGCTGTTTTTT.

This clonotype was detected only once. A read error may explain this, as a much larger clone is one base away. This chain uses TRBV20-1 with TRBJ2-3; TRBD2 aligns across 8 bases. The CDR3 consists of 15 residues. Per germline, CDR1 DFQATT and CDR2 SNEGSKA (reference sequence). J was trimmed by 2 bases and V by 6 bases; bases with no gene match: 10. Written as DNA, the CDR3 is TGCAGTGCCAACGGACCAGCGGGAGTCACAGATACGCAGTATTTT. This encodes CSANGPAGVTDTQYF.

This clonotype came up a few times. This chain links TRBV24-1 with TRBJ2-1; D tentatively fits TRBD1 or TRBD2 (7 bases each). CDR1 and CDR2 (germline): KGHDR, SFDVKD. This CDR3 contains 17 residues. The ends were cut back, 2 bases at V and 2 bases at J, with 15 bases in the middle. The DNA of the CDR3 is TGTGCCACCAGTGATTCACGGGGGGACAGAACCTACAATGAGCAGTTCTTC. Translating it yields CATSDSRGDRTYNEQFF.

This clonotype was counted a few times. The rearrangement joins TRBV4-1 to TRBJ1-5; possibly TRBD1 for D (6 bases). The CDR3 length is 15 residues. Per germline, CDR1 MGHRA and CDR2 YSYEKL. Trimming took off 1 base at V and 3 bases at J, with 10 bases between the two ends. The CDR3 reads CASSQVGDNNQPQHF. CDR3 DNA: TGCGCCAGCAGCCAAGTGGGGGACAACAATCAGCCCCAGCATTTT.

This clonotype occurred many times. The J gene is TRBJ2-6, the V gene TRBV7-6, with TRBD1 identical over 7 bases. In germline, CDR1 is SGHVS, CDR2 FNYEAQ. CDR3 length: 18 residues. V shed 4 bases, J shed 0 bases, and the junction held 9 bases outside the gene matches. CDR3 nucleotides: TGTGCCAGCAGCTCCGGACAGGACCGAGTCTCTGGGGCCAACGTCCTGACTTTC. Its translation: CASSSGQDRVSGANVLTF.

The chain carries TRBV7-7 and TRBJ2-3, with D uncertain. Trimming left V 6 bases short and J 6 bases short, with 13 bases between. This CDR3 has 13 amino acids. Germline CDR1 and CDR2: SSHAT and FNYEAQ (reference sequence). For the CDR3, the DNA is TGTGCCAGCAGTAATAGGGTCAGGGATACGCAGTATTTT. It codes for CASSNRVRDTQYF. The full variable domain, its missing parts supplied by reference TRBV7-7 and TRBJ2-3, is GAGVSQSPRYKVTKRGQDVTLRCDPISSHATLYWYQQALGQGPEFLTYFNYEAQPDKSGLPSDRFSAERPEGSISTLTIQRTEQRDSAMYRCASSNRVRDTQYFGPGTRLTVL.